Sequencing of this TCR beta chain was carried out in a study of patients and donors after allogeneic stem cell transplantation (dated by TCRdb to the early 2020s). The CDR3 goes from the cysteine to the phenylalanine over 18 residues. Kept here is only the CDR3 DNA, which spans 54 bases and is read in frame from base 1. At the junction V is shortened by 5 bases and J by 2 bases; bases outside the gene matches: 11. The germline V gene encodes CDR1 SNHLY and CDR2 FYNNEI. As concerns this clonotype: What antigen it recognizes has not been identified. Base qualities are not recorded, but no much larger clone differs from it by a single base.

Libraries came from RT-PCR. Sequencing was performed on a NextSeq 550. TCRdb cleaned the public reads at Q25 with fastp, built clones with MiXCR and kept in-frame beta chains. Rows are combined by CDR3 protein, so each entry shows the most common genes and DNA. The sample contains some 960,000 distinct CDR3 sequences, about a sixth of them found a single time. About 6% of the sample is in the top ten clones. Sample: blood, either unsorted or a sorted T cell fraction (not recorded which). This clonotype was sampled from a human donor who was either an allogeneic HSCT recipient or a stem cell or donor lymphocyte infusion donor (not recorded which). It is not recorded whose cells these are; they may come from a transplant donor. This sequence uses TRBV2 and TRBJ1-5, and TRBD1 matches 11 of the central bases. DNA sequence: TGTGCCAGCAGTTGGGGACAGGGGGTAAGGACGGGCAATCAGCCCCAGCATTTT. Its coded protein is CASSWGQGVRTGNQPQHF.